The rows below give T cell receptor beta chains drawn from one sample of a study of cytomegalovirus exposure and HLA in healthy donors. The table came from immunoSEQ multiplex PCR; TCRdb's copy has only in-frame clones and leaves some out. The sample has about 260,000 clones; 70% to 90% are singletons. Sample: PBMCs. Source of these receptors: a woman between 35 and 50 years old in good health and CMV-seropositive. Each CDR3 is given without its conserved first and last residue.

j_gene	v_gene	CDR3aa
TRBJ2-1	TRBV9	ASSVVALSGDEQF
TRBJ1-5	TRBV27	ASSPDRAPYSNQPQH
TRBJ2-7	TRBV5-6	ASSGGLAYEQY
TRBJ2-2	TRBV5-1	ASSSRALDTGELF
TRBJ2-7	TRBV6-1	ASSDRTSGRYEQY
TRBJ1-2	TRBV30	AWSLPATVNYGYT
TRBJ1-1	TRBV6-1	ASTSGTALNTEAF
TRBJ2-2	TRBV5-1	ASALGGSNTGELF
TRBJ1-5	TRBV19	ASSPQGQPQH
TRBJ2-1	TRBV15	ATSRGLAGDVDEQF